This T cell receptor beta chain was captured in a study of beta chain features in type 1 diabetes. General study results and limits: Whether HLA type affects TCRB rearrangement stayed undetermined in the present work. Moderately but significantly shorter TCRB CDR3s were found in Type 1 diabetes patients in all four CD4+ subsets.

This clone has more than one count but fewer than ten. Its specificity is unknown. One junction end does not reproduce the germline sequence, and a read error may be involved. Each sorted population was over 95% pure. Reverse transcription of all isolated RNA meant that expressed TCRB transcripts were sequenced. The data were produced by immunoSEQ multiplex PCR, yet TCRdb's version contains in-frame clones alone and is incomplete. The sample includes 300,000 to 450,000 clones, about 20% of them seen just once. The CDR3 is 13 amino acids. Germline CDR1 and CDR2: SEHNR and FQNEAQ (reference sequence). The material sequenced was naive CD4+ T cells from blood. The source is a woman between 18 and 29 years old in good health. V gene TRBV7-9 combines with J gene TRBJ2-5; the D gene is possibly TRBD2 (6 bases). The CDR3 DNA reads as TGTGCCAGCAGTTTAGCGGCCCCGGGGACCCAGTACTTC. Encoded protein: CASSLAAPGTQYF.